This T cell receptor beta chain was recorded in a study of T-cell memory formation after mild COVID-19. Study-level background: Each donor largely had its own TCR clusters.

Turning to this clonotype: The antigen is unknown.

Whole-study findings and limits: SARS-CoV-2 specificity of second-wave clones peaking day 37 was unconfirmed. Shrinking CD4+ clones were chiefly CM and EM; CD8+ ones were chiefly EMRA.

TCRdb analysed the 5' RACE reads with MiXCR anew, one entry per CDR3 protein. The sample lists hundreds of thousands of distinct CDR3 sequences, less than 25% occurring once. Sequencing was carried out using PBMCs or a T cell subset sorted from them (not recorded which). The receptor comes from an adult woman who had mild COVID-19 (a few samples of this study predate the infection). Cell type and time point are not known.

CDR3 region: CASSLDREGGYTF. DNA of the CDR3: TGTGCCAGCAGCCTGGACAGGGAGGGTGGCTACACCTTC. This rearrangement joins TRBV12-3 or TRBV12-4 to TRBJ1-2; 8 bases line up with TRBD1. V was clipped by 6 bases and J by 7 bases; unmatched bases: 7. The CDR3 spans 13 residues.